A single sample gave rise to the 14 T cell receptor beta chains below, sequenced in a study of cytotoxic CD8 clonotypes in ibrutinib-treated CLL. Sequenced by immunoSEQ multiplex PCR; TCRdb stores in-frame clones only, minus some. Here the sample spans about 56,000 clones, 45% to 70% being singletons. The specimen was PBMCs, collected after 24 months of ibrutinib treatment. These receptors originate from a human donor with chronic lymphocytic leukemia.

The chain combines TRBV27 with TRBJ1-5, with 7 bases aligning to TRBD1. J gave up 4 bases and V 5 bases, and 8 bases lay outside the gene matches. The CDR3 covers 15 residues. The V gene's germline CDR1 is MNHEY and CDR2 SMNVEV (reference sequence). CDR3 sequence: CASSPSGTANQPQHF. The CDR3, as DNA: TGTGCCAGCAGTCCATCCGGGACAGCGAATCAGCCCCAGCATTTT.

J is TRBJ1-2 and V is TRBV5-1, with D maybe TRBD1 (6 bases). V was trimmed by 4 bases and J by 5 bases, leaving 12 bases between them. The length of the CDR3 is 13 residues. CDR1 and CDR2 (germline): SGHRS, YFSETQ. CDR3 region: CASSNTGLYGYTF. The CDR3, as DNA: TGCGCCAGCAGCAACACAGGGCTGTATGGCTACACCTTC.

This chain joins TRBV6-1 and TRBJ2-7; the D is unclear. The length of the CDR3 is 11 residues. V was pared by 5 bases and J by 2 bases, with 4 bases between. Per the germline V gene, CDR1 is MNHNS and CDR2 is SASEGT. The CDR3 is CASSSPYEQYF. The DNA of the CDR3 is TGTGCCAGCAGTTCTCCCTACGAGCAGTACTTC.

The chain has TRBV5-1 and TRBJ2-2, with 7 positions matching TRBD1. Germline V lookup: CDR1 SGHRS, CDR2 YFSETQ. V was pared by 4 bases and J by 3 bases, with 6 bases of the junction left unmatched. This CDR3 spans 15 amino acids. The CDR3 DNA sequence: TGCGCCAGCAGCGCGACAGGGTTGGACACCGGGGAGCTGTTTTTT. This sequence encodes CASSATGLDTGELFF. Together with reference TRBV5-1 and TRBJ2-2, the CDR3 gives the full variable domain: KAGVTQTPRYLIKTRGQQVTLSCSPISGHRSVSWYQQTPGQGLQFLFEYFSETQRNKGNFPGRFSGRQFSNSRSEMNVSTLELGDSALYLCASSATGLDTGELFFGEGSRLTVL.

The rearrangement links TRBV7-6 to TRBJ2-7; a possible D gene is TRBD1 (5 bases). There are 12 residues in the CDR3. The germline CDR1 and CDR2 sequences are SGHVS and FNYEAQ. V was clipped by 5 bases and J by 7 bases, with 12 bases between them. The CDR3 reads CASSLTGTEQYV. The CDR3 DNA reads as TGTGCCAGCAGCCTTACAGGTACAGAGCAGTACGTC.

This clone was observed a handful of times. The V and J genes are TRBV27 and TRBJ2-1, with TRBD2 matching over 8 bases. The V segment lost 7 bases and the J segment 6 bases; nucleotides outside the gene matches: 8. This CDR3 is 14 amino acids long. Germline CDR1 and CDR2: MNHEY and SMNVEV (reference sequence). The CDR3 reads CASTSTSVINEQFF. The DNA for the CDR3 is TGTGCCAGCACTTCGACTAGCGTAATCAATGAGCAGTTCTTC.

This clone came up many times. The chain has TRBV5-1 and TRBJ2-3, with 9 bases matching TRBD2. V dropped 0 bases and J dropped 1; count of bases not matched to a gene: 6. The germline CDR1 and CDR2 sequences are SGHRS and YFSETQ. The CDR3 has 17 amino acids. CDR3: CASSLVLAGSGTDTQYF. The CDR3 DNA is TGCGCCAGCAGCTTGGTCCTAGCGGGGTCTGGCACAGATACGCAGTATTTT.

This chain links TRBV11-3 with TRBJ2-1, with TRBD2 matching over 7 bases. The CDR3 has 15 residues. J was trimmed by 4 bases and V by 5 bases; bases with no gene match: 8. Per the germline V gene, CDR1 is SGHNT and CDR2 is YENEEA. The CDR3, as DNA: TGTGCCAGCAGCGCCCAGAGCGGGGTATACAATGAGCAGTTCTTC. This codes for CASSAQSGVYNEQFF.

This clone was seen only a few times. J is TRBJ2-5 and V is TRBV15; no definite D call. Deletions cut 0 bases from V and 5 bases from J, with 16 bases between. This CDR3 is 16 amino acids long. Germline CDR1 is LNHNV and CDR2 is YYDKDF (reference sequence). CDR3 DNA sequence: TGTGCCACCAGCAGAGACAATTACAGAGCCATGGAGACCCAGTACTTC. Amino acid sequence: CATSRDNYRAMETQYF. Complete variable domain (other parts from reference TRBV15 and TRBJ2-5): DAMVIQNPRYQVTQFGKPVTLSCSQTLNHNVMYWYQQKSSQAPKLLFHYYDKDFNNEADTPDNFQSRRPNTSFCFLDIRSPGLGDTAMYLCATSRDNYRAMETQYFGPGTRLLVL.

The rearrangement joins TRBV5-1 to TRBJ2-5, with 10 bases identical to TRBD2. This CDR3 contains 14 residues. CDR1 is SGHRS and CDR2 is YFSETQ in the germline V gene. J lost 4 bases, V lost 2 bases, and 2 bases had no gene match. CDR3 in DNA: TGCGCCAGCAGCTTCTGGACTAGCGGAGAGACCCAGTACTTC. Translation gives CASSFWTSGETQYF.

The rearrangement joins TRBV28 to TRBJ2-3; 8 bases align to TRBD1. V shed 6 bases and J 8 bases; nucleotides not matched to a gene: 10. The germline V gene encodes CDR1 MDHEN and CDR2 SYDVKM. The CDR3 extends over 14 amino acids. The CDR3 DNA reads TGTGCCAGCAGATTGGACAGGGAACGTGGTACGCAGTATTTT. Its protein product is CASRLDRERGTQYF.

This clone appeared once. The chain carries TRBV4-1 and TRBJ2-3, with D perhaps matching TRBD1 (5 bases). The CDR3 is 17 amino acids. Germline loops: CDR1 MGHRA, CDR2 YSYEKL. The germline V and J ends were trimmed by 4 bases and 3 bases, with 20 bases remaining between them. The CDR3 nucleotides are TGCGCCAGCAGCCTCTCAGGGTGGGAATGGTTTACAGATACGCAGTATTTT. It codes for CASSLSGWEWFTDTQYF.

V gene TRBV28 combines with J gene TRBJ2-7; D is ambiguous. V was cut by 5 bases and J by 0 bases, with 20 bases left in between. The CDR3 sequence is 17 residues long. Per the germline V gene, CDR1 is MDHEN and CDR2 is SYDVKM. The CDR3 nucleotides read TGTGCCAGCAGTCTCTACTCCTACAGAACAACCTCCTACGAGCAGTACTTC. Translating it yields CASSLYSYRTTSYEQYF.

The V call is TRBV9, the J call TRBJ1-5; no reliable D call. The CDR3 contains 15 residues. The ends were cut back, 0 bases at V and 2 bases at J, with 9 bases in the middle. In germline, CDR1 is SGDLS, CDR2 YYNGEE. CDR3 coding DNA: TGTGCCAGCAGCGTAGGCCCGGGAGGCAATCAGCCCCAGCATTTT. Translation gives CASSVGPGGNQPQHF.